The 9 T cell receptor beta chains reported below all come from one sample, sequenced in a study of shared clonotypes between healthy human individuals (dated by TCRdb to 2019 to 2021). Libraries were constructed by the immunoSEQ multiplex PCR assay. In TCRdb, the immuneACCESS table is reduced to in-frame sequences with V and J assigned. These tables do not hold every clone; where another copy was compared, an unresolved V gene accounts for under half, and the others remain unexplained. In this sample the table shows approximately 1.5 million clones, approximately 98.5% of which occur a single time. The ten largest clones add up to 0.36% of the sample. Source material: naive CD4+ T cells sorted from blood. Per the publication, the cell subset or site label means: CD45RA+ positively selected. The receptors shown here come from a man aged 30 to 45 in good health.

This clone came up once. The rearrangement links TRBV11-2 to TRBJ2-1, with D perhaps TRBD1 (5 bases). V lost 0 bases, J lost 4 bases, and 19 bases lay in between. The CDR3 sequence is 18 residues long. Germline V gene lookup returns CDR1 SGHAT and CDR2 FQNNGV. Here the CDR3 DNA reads TGTGCCAGCAGCTTAGATGGCGTCAGGGCGTATCTATACAATGAGCAGTTCTTC. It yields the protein CASSLDGVRAYLYNEQFF.

The CDR3 DNA sequence: TGTGCCAGCAGCCTAGCGGGATTTCCCTACGAGCAGTACTTC. Translation gives CASSLAGFPYEQYF. The chain combines TRBV6-5 with TRBJ2-7; 9 nucleotides match TRBD2. V shed 6 bases, J shed 2 bases, and the junction held 5 bases outside the gene matches. The germline V gene has CDR1 MNHEY and CDR2 SVGAGI. This CDR3 contains 14 residues.

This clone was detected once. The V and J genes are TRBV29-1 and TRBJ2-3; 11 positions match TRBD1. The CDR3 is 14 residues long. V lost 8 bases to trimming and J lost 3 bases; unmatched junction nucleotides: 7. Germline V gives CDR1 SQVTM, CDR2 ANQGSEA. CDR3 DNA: TGCAGCTCAAAAGGACAGGGGGCTACAGATACGCAGTATTTT. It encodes CSSKGQGATDTQYF.

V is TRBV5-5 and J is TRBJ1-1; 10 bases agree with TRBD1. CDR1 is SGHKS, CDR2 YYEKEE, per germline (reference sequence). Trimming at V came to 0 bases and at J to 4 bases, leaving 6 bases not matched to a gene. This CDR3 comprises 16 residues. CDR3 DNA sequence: TGTGCCAGCAGCTTGGCTTCGACAGGGGGCCCCACTGAAGCTTTCTTT. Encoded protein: CASSLASTGGPTEAFF.

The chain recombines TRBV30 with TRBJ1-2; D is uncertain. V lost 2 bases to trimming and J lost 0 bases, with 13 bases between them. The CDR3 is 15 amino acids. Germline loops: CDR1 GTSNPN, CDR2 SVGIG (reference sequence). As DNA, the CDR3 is TGTGCCTGGAGTAGAAATCTAGGGTCTAACTATGGCTACACCTTC. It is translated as CAWSRNLGSNYGYTF.

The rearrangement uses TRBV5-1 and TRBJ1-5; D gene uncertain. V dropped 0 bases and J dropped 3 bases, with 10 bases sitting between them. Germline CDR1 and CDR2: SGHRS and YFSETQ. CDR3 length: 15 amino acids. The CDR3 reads CASSLEGRTNQPQHF. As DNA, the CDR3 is TGCGCCAGCAGCTTGGAGGGCAGGACCAATCAGCCCCAGCATTTT.

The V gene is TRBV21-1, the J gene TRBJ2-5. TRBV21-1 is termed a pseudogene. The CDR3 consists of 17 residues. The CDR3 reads CASSGRLTHSLGETQYF. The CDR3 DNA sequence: TGTGCCAGCAGCGGGCGACTGACTCACTCCCTTGGAGAGACCCAGTACTTC.

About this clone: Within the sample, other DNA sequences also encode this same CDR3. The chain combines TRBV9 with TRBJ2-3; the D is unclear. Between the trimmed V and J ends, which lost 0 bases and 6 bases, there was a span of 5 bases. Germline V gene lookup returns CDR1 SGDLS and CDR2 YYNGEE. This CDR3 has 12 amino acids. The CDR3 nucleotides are TGTGCCAGCAGCGTAGTGGGTGATACGCAGTATTTT. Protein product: CASSVVGDTQYF.

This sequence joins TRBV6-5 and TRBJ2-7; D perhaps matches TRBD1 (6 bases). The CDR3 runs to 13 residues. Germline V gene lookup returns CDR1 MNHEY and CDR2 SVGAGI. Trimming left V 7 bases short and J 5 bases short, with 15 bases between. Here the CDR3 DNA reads TGTGCCAGCATGGAGACAGGACGCCACGAGCAGTACTTC. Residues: CASMETGRHEQYF.